Listed here is a single T cell receptor (beta chain). The antigen remains undetermined. Healthy donors had no documented immune events, such as infections, while sampled. This sample is drawn from a study of identifying expanded T cells in peripheral blood. Germline CDR1 and CDR2: SGHKS and YYEKEE (reference sequence). V lost 4 bases, J lost 4 bases, and 2 bases stayed unmatched. CDR3 length: 13 amino acids. The method was immunoSEQ multiplex PCR; TCRdb's version includes in-frame clones alone and lacks a portion of them. The sample yields over 90,000 clones, approximately 88% seen once. Study observations and caveats: Clone count variance between roughly 2-week samples rose with total template count.

The sample was blood. This sequence was found in a person between 18 and 75 years old in good health. V usage is TRBV5-5 and J usage is TRBJ1-3; the match to TRBD1 covers 7 bases. This CDR3 is CASSVDRGNTIYF. In DNA form, the CDR3 reads TGTGCCAGCAGCGTGGACAGGGGAAACACCATATATTTT. The entire variable domain, with the rest obtained from reference TRBV5-5 and TRBJ1-3, is as follows: DAGVTQSPTHLIKTRGQQVTLRCSPISGHKSVSWYQQVLGQGPQFIFQYYEKEERGRGNFPDRFSARQFPNYSSELNVNALLLGDSALYLCASSVDRGNTIYFGEGSWLTVV.